This TCR beta chain derives from a study of blood T cells in healthy people across ages. Points from the study as a whole: Both naive CD4+ cell counts and diversity were greater in long-lived donors than in aged donors. TCR beta diversity was tightly associated with the proportion of naive T cells.

Primed by a sample-barcoded 5' primer and a J-beta primer mix, a second PCR proceeded for 7 to 11 cycles. One entry per CDR3 protein results from TCRdb running MiXCR on the 5' RACE reads. The sample has around 900,000 distinct CDR3 sequences, roughly 51% seen once. Concerning this clonotype: Its target is not known.

The V gene lost 3 bases and the J gene lost 4 bases, with 13 bases spanning the gap. Germline lookup yields CDR1 SGHVS and CDR2 FNYEAQ. This CDR3 spans 14 amino acids. Each donor gave 9.5 to 10 milliliters of peripheral blood. The authors extracted at least 6 micrograms of total RNA per sample. This clonotype was sampled from a woman aged 60-75 years in good health. The J gene is TRBJ2-7, the V gene TRBV7-6; maybe TRBD1 (5 bases). Sequencing was performed on blood. The CDR3 sequence: CASSFTARQYEQYF. The CDR3 DNA sequence: TGTGCCAGCAGCTTTACCGCACGACAGTACGAGCAGTACTTC.